This T cell receptor beta chain emerged from a study of tumor-infiltrating lymphocytes in primary liver carcinoma listed by TCRdb under 2017. In terms of the full investigation: Of the five patients, three men and two women aged 30 to 69 years, four had hepatocellular carcinoma and one had combined HCC and intrahepatic cholangiocarcinoma. For each liver tumor, the study sampled five regions along with adjacent normal tissue and blood, and applied TCRbeta repertoire sequencing, expression microarrays and whole-exome sequencing. Reproducibility between technical replicate repertoires was high, with correlation coefficients above 0.95 and mean shared-clone rates roughly 0.87. Each sample produced roughly 3.65 to 7.5 million productive TCRbeta reads, and read depth showed no significant difference between tissue types. The five patients had tumors of stage T1-T3 N0M0, with maximum diameters ranging from about 4.2 to 10 cm. A total of roughly 35 specimens from 5 patients, comprising approximately 25 tumor regions, 5 adjacent noncancerous liver tissues and 5 peripheral blood samples, were covered by TCRbeta repertoire sequencing. The 20 to 25 tumor region samples were profiled with Agilent mRNA microarrays so that TCRbeta repertoire diversity could be related to the local molecular phenotype. Summary of the overall study and its limitations: Because sequencing covered only the TCR beta chain and unpaired alpha chains were not captured, true repertoire diversity is likely underestimated. Just about 8-24% of top clones turned up in all five regions of a tumor, which suggests spatial heterogeneity among tumor-infiltrating T cells. Only four or five patients were included in the study, and the authors note that the findings should be validated in a larger study. Repertoire overlap was higher between tumor regions (mean roughly 35%) than tumor-adjacent (approximately 17%) or tumor-blood (14%) pairs, consistent with antigen-driven expansion. Bulk unsorted samples precluded comparing CD4+ and CD8+ T cell repertoires. A significantly larger repertoire fraction was made up by the top 250 clones in tumors than in blood (p = 0.039).

Without any cell sorting, total RNA and DNA were co-extracted from approximately 20-30 mg of bulk tissue using the AllPrep DNA/RNA mini kit. Between November 2015 and early 2016, 4 or 5 patients in China with histopathologically diagnosed primary liver carcinoma had their tumors surgically resected. Patients had chronic HBV infection and were treatment-naive at sampling. Each tumor was sampled at five spatially separated regions: the superior, inferior, left-lateral and right-lateral poles and the tumor centre. According to histology, viable tumor cells made up more than 75% of every tumor sample. Pieces of fresh tumor and adjacent tissue were cut in half, with one half kept in RNAlater at -80 degrees C and the other half sent for histology. Concerning this clonotype itself: Its cognate antigen has yet to be identified. The junction and the germline gene differ at one end; a read error may be behind it.

A constant-region primer and ProtoScript II reverse transcriptase were used to reverse-transcribe TCRbeta-specific cDNA from approximately 550 ng total RNA. The TCRbeta libraries were prepared through three rounds of nested multiplex PCR following a slightly modified ARM-PCR procedure. Each of the first two PCR rounds ran for approximately 10 cycles using multiplex TRBV1-TRBV30 forward primers together with a Cbeta reverse primer. A final 25-cycle PCR with Deep VentR polymerase added sample barcodes and Illumina adapters. Before sequencing, amplicons of 200-500 bp were purified from gel using a QIAquick gel extraction kit. An Illumina HiSeq 2500 was used to sequence the TCRbeta amplicons, generating 250-bp paired-end reads. From the authors' description of their analysis: Trimmomatic v0.33 was used to quality-trim the reads, and FLASH v1.2.11 was used to merge paired reads so that full CDR3 sequences could be recovered. MiGEC v1.2.1b assigned V, D and J germline segments to the rearranged TCRbeta sequences. Clonotype statistics, along with Shannon-Wiener diversity indices, were calculated using VDJtools v1.0.0. To cut down on sampling bias, every analysis after diversity analysis relied on just the 250 most abundant clonotypes from each sample. TCRdb itself trimmed the public reads at Q25 with fastp, ran MiXCR and retained productive beta chains. Merged by CDR3 protein, the rows form single entries marked with the most common genes and DNA. These V and J calls are TCRdb output, not the study's own analysis. The table for this sample lists 50,000 to 60,000 distinct CDR3 sequences; about 77% of them were counted only once. Around 22% of the sample goes to the ten largest clones.

As encoded in the germline V gene, CDR1 is SQVTM while CDR2 is ANQGSEA. The CDR3 runs 15 residues from the cysteine to the phenylalanine. Of all the DNA, just the CDR3 is kept, 45 bases in frame from base 1. The sample consisted of liver tumor tissue from sampling region 5. In light of the paper, this sample's cell subset or site label describes: tumor region T5, tumor centre. The TCR was taken from a man aged 35-49 years with primary liver carcinoma and hepatitis B virus infection. The V and J segments used are TRBV29-1 and TRBJ1-1; the D gene cannot be named for sure. The nucleotides read TGCAGCGCTTCCCCGGGTTGGGCAATGAACGCTGACGCTTTCTTC. It specifies CSASPGWAMNADAFF.